The 15 T cell receptor beta chains listed next were all sequenced from one sample in a study of cytomegalovirus exposure and HLA in healthy donors. The PCR made use of 60 Vbeta and 13 Jbeta primers. Sequencing used immunoSEQ multiplex PCR; TCRdb keeps in-frame clones, though not all of them. The data show about 120,000 clones, about three fifths seen once. Sequenced: PBMCs. Receptor source: a woman aged 40 to 50 in good health and CMV-seropositive.

The gene calls are TRBV18 and TRBJ2-1, with 11 positions matching TRBD2. V shed 0 bases, J shed 5 bases, and the junction held 0 bases outside the gene matches. The CDR3 runs 15 residues. Germline V gene data show CDR1 as KGHSH and CDR2 as LQKENI. This CDR3 reads CASSPPTSGDNEQFF. The CDR3 DNA is TGTGCCAGCTCACCACCGACTAGCGGGGACAATGAGCAGTTCTTC.

This clone has just a few counts. This chain joins TRBV6-6 and TRBJ1-1; 10 nucleotides align to TRBD1. The germline V gene has CDR1 MNHNY and CDR2 SVGAGI (reference sequence). V lost 5 bases, J lost 3 bases, and 3 bases stayed unmatched. This CDR3 contains 14 residues. CDR3 nucleotide sequence: TGTGCCAGCAGTGCCGGGACAGGGGACACTGAAGCTTTCTTT. Residues: CASSAGTGDTEAFF.

The V and J genes are TRBV19 and TRBJ2-1, with 7 bases lining up with TRBD1. CDR1 is LNHDA, CDR2 SQIVND, per germline (reference sequence). Trimming at V came to 5 bases and at J to 0 bases, leaving 10 bases not matched to a gene. This CDR3 region has 17 residues. In DNA, the CDR3 is TGTGCCAGTAGTCCAACTTCTCCAGGGGGCTCCTACAATGAGCAGTTCTTC. It translates to CASSPTSPGGSYNEQFF.

V usage is TRBV28 and J usage is TRBJ1-5, with D unclear. V was pared by 3 bases and J by 0 bases, with 6 bases between. This CDR3 spans 14 amino acids. Germline CDR1 reads MDHEN; CDR2 reads SYDVKM. This CDR3 is CASSFTASNQPQHF. DNA of the CDR3: TGTGCCAGCAGTTTTACAGCTAGCAATCAGCCCCAGCATTTT.

This clone was observed a handful of times. This chain uses TRBV28 with TRBJ1-5; TRBD1 agrees at 7 bases. Germline-derived CDR1 and CDR2 are MDHEN and SYDVKM. There are 14 residues in the CDR3. With V trimmed by 10 bases and J by 8 bases, 14 bases remained unmatched. The CDR3 bases are TGTGCCACCCGGCAGGGGGACAGAAAAAAGCCCCAGCATTTT. The encoded protein is CATRQGDRKKPQHF. The whole variable domain, remainder taken from reference TRBV28 and TRBJ1-5, is DVKVTQSSRYLVKRTGEKVFLECVQDMDHENMFWYRQDPGLGLRLIYFSYDVKMKEKGDIPEGYSVSREKKERFSLILESASTNQTSMYLCATRQGDRKKPQHFGDGTRLSIL.

The chain uses TRBV5-1 and TRBJ2-2; D is unresolved. Trimming removed 4 bases at V and 1 base at J, with 5 bases between. This CDR3 is built from 13 residues. Looked up from germline, CDR1 is SGHRS and CDR2 is YFSETQ. The CDR3 loop is CASSPGNTGELFF. The CDR3 DNA follows: TGCGCCAGCAGCCCGGGGAACACCGGGGAGCTGTTTTTT.

This chain uses TRBV7-3 with TRBJ2-1, with 9 bases fitting TRBD2. CDR1 and CDR2 (germline): SGHTA, FQGTGA. CDR3 length: 14 residues. V lost 5 bases and J lost 6; bases outside the gene matches: 5. The CDR3 bases are TGTGCCAGCAGCCCAGCGGGAGGTCCCAATGAGCAGTTCTTC. It yields the protein CASSPAGGPNEQFF. The full variable domain, in which reference TRBV7-3 and TRBJ2-1 provide the parts outside the CDR3, is GAGVSQTPSNKVTEKGKYVELRCDPISGHTALYWYRQSLGQGPEFLIYFQGTGAADDSGLPNDRFFAVRPEGSVSTLKIQRTERGDSAVYLCASSPAGGPNEQFFGPGTRLTVL.

The chain couples TRBV5-1 to TRBJ2-1, with D uncertain. The CDR3 covers 17 residues. V gave up 0 bases and J gave up 5 bases, with 18 bases separating them. Looked up from germline, CDR1 is SGHRS and CDR2 is YFSETQ. Written as DNA, the CDR3 is TGCGCCAGCAGCTTGGGGGCCAGTGCCCTTTCCCACAATGAGCAGTTCTTC. Translated: CASSLGASALSHNEQFF.

Only one count was recorded for this clone. This chain uses TRBV7-9 with TRBJ1-1; unclear D gene. There are 14 residues in the CDR3. Germline V CDR1 and CDR2: SEHNR, FQNEAQ (reference sequence). Trimming left V 1 base short and J 1 base short, with 7 bases between. CDR3 DNA sequence: TGTGCCAGCAGCTTAGAACAATCGAACACTGAAGCTTTCTTT. Protein: CASSLEQSNTEAFF.

In this sample, this clone turned up a few times. The chain joins TRBV2 to TRBJ1-1, with D hard to call. The germline V gene has CDR1 SNHLY and CDR2 FYNNEI. V lost 1 base and J lost 3, with 9 bases in between. The CDR3 length is 14 residues. In DNA form, the CDR3 reads TGTGCCAGCAGTGAAGGAGGGAGAGACACTGAAGCTTTCTTT. This codes for CASSEGGRDTEAFF.

The chain joins TRBV19 to TRBJ2-2; 8 bases match TRBD1. V dropped 7 bases and J dropped 4; count of bases not matched to a gene: 2. This CDR3 is 13 amino acids long. CDR1 is LNHDA, CDR2 SQIVND, per germline (reference sequence). The CDR3 spells CASIDRGTGELFF. The CDR3 nucleotides are TGTGCCAGTATCGACAGGGGCACCGGGGAGCTGTTTTTT.

The CDR3 DNA sequence: TGTGCCAGCAGTGACCAGGGGGGGAACACTGAAGCTTTCTTT. This gives the protein CASSDQGGNTEAFF. The gene calls are TRBV2 and TRBJ1-1; TRBD1 aligns across 7 bases. This CDR3 contains 14 residues. J lost 1 base, V lost 3 bases, and 2 bases had no gene match. CDR1 is SNHLY, CDR2 FYNNEI, per germline.

This clone has a handful of counts. V usage is TRBV9 and J usage is TRBJ2-7; D ambiguous. CDR3 size: 14 residues. V was shortened by 0 bases and J by 2 bases, with 9 bases between the two germline ends. CDR1 is SGDLS and CDR2 is YYNGEE in the germline V gene. The CDR3 is CASSVDPGPYEQYF. CDR3 sequence (DNA): TGTGCCAGCAGCGTAGATCCAGGTCCCTACGAGCAGTACTTC.

The rearrangement joins TRBV2 to TRBJ2-5; tentative D call: TRBD1 (6 bases). Per the germline V gene, CDR1 is SNHLY and CDR2 is FYNNEI. The CDR3 is 14 residues long. V was cut by 0 bases and J by 3 bases, with 8 bases left in between. The CDR3 DNA is TGTGCCAGCAGTGAAGCTACAGGGAAAGAGACCCAGTACTTC. Translation gives CASSEATGKETQYF.

This clone was seen at least ten times. V usage is TRBV6-4 and J usage is TRBJ2-4; TRBD1 aligns across 11 bases. Looked up from germline, CDR1 is MRHNA and CDR2 is SNTAGT. With V trimmed by 2 bases and J by 6 bases, 0 bases remained unmatched. The CDR3 runs to 14 residues. The CDR3 nucleotides are TGTGCCAGCAGTGACGGGACAGGGGGAAACATTCAGTACTTC. Translation gives CASSDGTGGNIQYF.